A selection of T cell receptor beta chains follows, all from one sample in a study of shared clonotypes between healthy human individuals. Produced via immunoSEQ multiplex PCR; TCRdb's table is partial and in-frame only. This table holds 2 million or so clones, about 95% found once. Sequenced: naive CD8+ T cells sorted from blood. All receptors come from a man between 18 and 35 years old in good health. CDR3s include the opening cysteine and the closing phenylalanine or tryptophan. Each record gives: D gene, J gene, V gene, CDR3 length, clone size, CDR3 DNA, CDR3 protein. D genes are given only for firm matches. The size field is filled for only some rows; it gives once, few, many or a size class.

d_gene: -; j_gene: TRBJ2-1; v_gene: TRBV11-2; len: 16; abundance: -; CDR3nt: TGTGCCAGCAGCTTAGAAGGGCTAGCGCCCTACAATGAGCAGTTCTTC; CDR3aa: CASSLEGLAPYNEQFF
d_gene: TRBD1; j_gene: TRBJ2-4; v_gene: TRBV10-2; len: 16; abundance: -; CDR3nt: TGCGCCAGCAGTGAATTTAACGAGGGGACAGCGACCATTCAGTACTTC; CDR3aa: CASSEFNEGTATIQYF
d_gene: TRBD2; j_gene: TRBJ2-3; v_gene: TRBV7-9; len: 13; abundance: -; CDR3nt: TGTGCCAGCCCCCTAGCGGGGGAGGGTTCGCAGTATTTT; CDR3aa: CASPLAGEGSQYF
d_gene: -; j_gene: TRBJ2-7; v_gene: TRBV28; len: 16; abundance: few; CDR3nt: TGTGCCAGCAGTTTCGGACCCGGGACCTTGGTCGACGAGCAGTACTTC; CDR3aa: CASSFGPGTLVDEQYF
d_gene: -; j_gene: TRBJ1-5; v_gene: TRBV5-6; len: 14; abundance: -; CDR3nt: TGTGCCAGCAGCCTTTGGGCAGGTAGGCAGCCCCAGCATTTT; CDR3aa: CASSLWAGRQPQHF
d_gene: -; j_gene: TRBJ2-2; v_gene: TRBV7-8; len: 12; abundance: -; CDR3nt: TGTGCCAGCAGCGTCGGCGTCGGGGAGCTGTTTTTT; CDR3aa: CASSVGVGELFF
d_gene: -; j_gene: TRBJ2-2; v_gene: TRBV10-1; len: 13; abundance: -; CDR3nt: TGCGCCAGCAGTGTTTCTAACACCGGGGAGCTGTTTTTT; CDR3aa: CASSVSNTGELFF
d_gene: TRBD1; j_gene: TRBJ2-7; v_gene: TRBV28; len: 13; abundance: -; CDR3nt: TGTGCCAGCAGTGGGACAGCCTTTTACGAGCAGTACTTC; CDR3aa: CASSGTAFYEQYF
d_gene: -; j_gene: TRBJ1-2; v_gene: TRBV5-1; len: 14; abundance: -; CDR3nt: TGCGCCAGCAGCTTGGATCCGGCTACCTATGGCTACACCTTC; CDR3aa: CASSLDPATYGYTF
d_gene: -; j_gene: TRBJ1-2; v_gene: TRBV27; len: 14; abundance: once; CDR3nt: TGTGCCAGCACCCCCGGTGGGGGCGCGGTTGGCTACACCTTC; CDR3aa: CASTPGGGAVGYTF
d_gene: -; j_gene: TRBJ2-1; v_gene: TRBV25-1; len: 14; abundance: -; CDR3nt: TGTGCCAGCAGTGATCCGGGTTCTTACAATGAGCAGTTCTTC; CDR3aa: CASSDPGSYNEQFF
d_gene: TRBD1; j_gene: TRBJ1-6; v_gene: TRBV27; len: 13; abundance: -; CDR3nt: TGTGCCAGCAAGACAGGGGAAGACTCACCCCTCCACTTT; CDR3aa: CASKTGEDSPLHF
d_gene: -; j_gene: TRBJ2-7; v_gene: TRBV28; len: 14; abundance: -; CDR3nt: TGTGCCAGCAGTCCCCTCCTGGGGGACTACGAGCAGTACTTC; CDR3aa: CASSPLLGDYEQYF
d_gene: TRBD1; j_gene: TRBJ1-1; v_gene: TRBV11-2; len: 15; abundance: -; CDR3nt: TGTGCCAGCAGCGGGACAGGGACATTGAACACTGAAGCTTTCTTT; CDR3aa: CASSGTGTLNTEAFF
d_gene: -; j_gene: TRBJ2-7; v_gene: TRBV13; len: 18; abundance: -; CDR3nt: TGTGCCAGCAGCTTAGGAGTGGCGGGGGCGCCGGGGACCTACGAGCAGTACTTC; CDR3aa: CASSLGVAGAPGTYEQYF
d_gene: -; j_gene: TRBJ2-5; v_gene: TRBV10-1; len: 15; abundance: -; CDR3nt: TGCGCCAGCAGTGAGTCCCAGGGAGCGGTTGGGACCCAGTACTTC; CDR3aa: CASSESQGAVGTQYF
d_gene: -; j_gene: TRBJ2-3; v_gene: TRBV29-1; len: 16; abundance: -; CDR3nt: TGCAGCGTTGAGGGTACGAAGGACGGATCCACAGATACGCAGTATTTT; CDR3aa: CSVEGTKDGSTDTQYF
d_gene: -; j_gene: TRBJ2-1; v_gene: TRBV9; len: 14; abundance: once; CDR3nt: TGTGCCAGCAGCGTTGGGGATGACTACAATGAGCAGTTCTTC; CDR3aa: CASSVGDDYNEQFF
d_gene: TRBD1; j_gene: TRBJ1-1; v_gene: TRBV12-5; len: 15; abundance: -; CDR3nt: TGTGCTAGTGGTTTTGCACAGGGGAGGAACACTGAAGCTTTCTTT; CDR3aa: CASGFAQGRNTEAFF
d_gene: TRBD2; j_gene: TRBJ2-3; v_gene: TRBV9; len: 17; abundance: -; CDR3nt: TGTGCCAGCAGCGTGACTAGCGGGGTGATTGGCACAGATACGCAGTATTTT; CDR3aa: CASSVTSGVIGTDTQYF
d_gene: -; j_gene: TRBJ1-2; v_gene: TRBV30; len: 12; abundance: -; CDR3nt: TGTGCCTGGAGTGAGGGTAACTATGGCTACACCTTC; CDR3aa: CAWSEGNYGYTF
d_gene: TRBD1; j_gene: TRBJ2-7; v_gene: TRBV7-6; len: 15; abundance: -; CDR3nt: TGTGCCAGCAGCTCTGGACAGGGCATCCTCTACGAGCAGTACTTC; CDR3aa: CASSSGQGILYEQYF